The clone carrying this T cell receptor (beta chain) has only one observation. Antigen specificity is unknown. This record belongs to a study of shared clonotypes between healthy human individuals. Findings and limits, study-wide: Large depth notwithstanding, sorted-subset sequencing proved incomplete by rarefaction. A generally larger estimated richness was seen in naive subsets than in memory subsets.

Donors included only healthy HIV-negative adults lacking recent acute infections or vaccinations. Each subset's genomic DNA was shared equally among a number of immunoSEQ plates. The table came from immunoSEQ multiplex PCR; TCRdb's copy has only in-frame clones and leaves some out. The sample has 1 million to 1.3 million clones, around 78% seen once; the top ten hold more than 0.55%. This clonotype was obtained from a young man in good health. Some clones in this sample may be carry-over from other donors' samples. The sequenced material came from memory CD4+ T cells from PBMCs. As to subset: CD45RA-negative fraction.

DNA for the CDR3: TGTGCCAGCAAGGAACGGTTCATGAACACTGAAGCTTTCTTT. Translation: CASKERFMNTEAFF. The V call is TRBV2, the J call TRBJ1-1, with D uncertain. CDR3 size: 14 residues. Germline-derived CDR1 and CDR2 are SNHLY and FYNNEI. V lost 7 bases to trimming and J lost 0 bases, with 12 bases between them.